The clone carrying this T cell receptor (beta chain) was seen ten or more times. Antigen unknown. TCR beta CDR3 regions were amplified from RNA transcripts. The TCR CDR3 was amplified in a first-round RT-PCR using the HTBI primer set. TCRdb reprocessed the multiplex PCR reads via MiXCR and lists one record per CDR3 protein. The table has around 450,000 distinct CDR3 sequences, roughly an eighth seen once. For the diagnoses, clinical symptoms, serum thyroxine and TRAb, thyroid ultrasound and orbital computed tomography were used. This CDR3 comprises 12 residues. The germline V and J ends were trimmed by 2 bases and 5 bases, with 6 bases remaining between them. Germline V CDR1 and CDR2: SGHAT, FQNNGV. The data derive from a study of T cells in Graves' hyperthyroidism and ophthalmopathy. The study's findings and limits: Most thyroid clonotypes with frequency above 0.001 were detected in blood.

This clonotype was sampled from a woman aged 18-29 years with Graves' hyperthyroidism. The chain combines TRBV11-2 with TRBJ2-5; D remains ambiguous. Sequenced: blood. CDR3 protein: CASSLNMETQYF. The CDR3 region has the DNA TGTGCCAGCAGCTTAAACATGGAGACCCAGTACTTC.